One and the same sample provided the 7 T cell receptor beta chains below, sequenced in a study of sequential checkpoint blockade in melanoma. Clones were sequenced by immunoSEQ multiplex PCR, and TCRdb holds only the in-frame ones, with some missing. This repertoire shows some 35,000 clones, 88% found once; its top ten account for around 12%. As for treatment: randomized to nivolumab then ipilimumab (arm A) or the reverse (arm B). The sequences come from CD8+ T cells sorted from blood (inferred from file names), collected from a patient given nivolumab and ipilimumab in sequence. Receptor source: a human donor with melanoma.

The gene calls are TRBV7-9 and TRBJ2-7; 14 nucleotides align to TRBD2. The CDR3 extends over 16 amino acids. J gave up 2 bases and V 5 bases, and 5 bases lay outside the gene matches. Germline CDR1 SEHNR, CDR2 FQNEAQ (reference sequence). CDR3 in amino acids: CASSAGLAGVAYEQYV. The DNA for the CDR3 is TGTGCCAGCAGCGCGGGACTAGCGGGAGTAGCCTACGAGCAGTACGTC.

In nucleotides, the CDR3 is TGTGCCAGCAGTGACTCCGCGCAGGGTTCACCCCTCCACTTT. This sequence encodes CASSDSAQGSPLHF. The chain joins TRBV6-4 to TRBJ1-6; D possibly corresponds to TRBD1 (5 bases). The CDR3 runs to 14 residues. Germline loops: CDR1 MRHNA, CDR2 SNTAGT. The V end lost 0 bases, the J end lost 9 bases, and 9 bases lay between the germline ends.

The chain employs TRBV27 and TRBJ2-7; the match to TRBD2 covers 7 bases. V was clipped by 6 bases and J by 0 bases; unmatched bases: 8. The germline V gene encodes CDR1 MNHEY and CDR2 SMNVEV (reference sequence). The CDR3 runs to 15 residues. The CDR3 protein is CASSAFGGSSYEQYF. CDR3 nucleotides: TGTGCCAGCAGCGCATTTGGCGGGAGCTCCTACGAGCAGTACTTC.

The CDR3 loop is CASTASGSSGEQYF. CDR3 DNA sequence: TGTGCCAGTACCGCTAGCGGGAGCTCCGGCGAGCAGTACTTC. The V call is TRBV19, the J call TRBJ2-7; 10 positions match TRBD2. V lost 7 bases and J lost 6; bases outside the gene matches: 9. From germline, CDR1 is LNHDA and CDR2 SQIVND (reference sequence). The length of the CDR3 is 14 residues.

Judged by abundance, this clone is medium-sized. The rearrangement joins TRBV12-1 to TRBJ2-7; the tabulated D call, TRBD2, remains unverified against the DNA. TRBV12-1 is a listed pseudogene. The CDR3 has 15 amino acids. The CDR3 protein is CASSQGLAGSYEQYV. CDR3 DNA sequence: TGTGCCAGCAGCCAGGGACTAGCGGGGTCCTACGAGCAGTACGTC.

The chain employs TRBV4-3 and TRBJ1-4, with TRBD1 as a possible D gene (5 bases). V dropped 0 bases and J dropped 7 bases, with 12 bases sitting between them. Per the germline V gene, CDR1 is LGHNA and CDR2 is YSLEER. There are 15 residues in the CDR3. The CDR3 spells CASSQDRGVGEKLFF. The CDR3 DNA reads as TGCGCCAGCAGCCAAGATCGGGGGGTTGGTGAAAAACTGTTTTTT.

The V call is TRBV9, the J call TRBJ1-2; D may be TRBD1 (5 bases). Trimming pared 0 bases from V and 0 bases from J, leaving 18 bases between. Germline CDR1 reads SGDLS; CDR2 reads YYNGEE. This CDR3 is 18 amino acids long. CDR3 region: CASSVGGGPTGANYGYTF. The CDR3 DNA follows: TGTGCCAGCAGCGTAGGTGGGGGACCCACGGGGGCTAACTATGGCTACACCTTC.